Included here is one T cell receptor (beta chain) sequence, with context. The germline gives CDR1 SGHTA, CDR2 FQGTGA. The CDR3 sequence is 14 residues long. The V gene lost 5 bases and the J gene lost 7 bases, with 17 bases spanning the gap. The data belong to a study of CD8 T cells in Susac syndrome. The authors reverse transcribed about 0.45 to 1 ug RNA with random hexamers. Amplification of TCR beta CDR3 used immunoSEQ multiplex PCR across 54 Vbeta and 13 Jbeta. TCRdb analysed the immunoSEQ multiplex PCR reads with MiXCR anew, one entry per CDR3 protein. The profile shows approximately 190,000 distinct CDR3 sequences, approximately 94% of them singletons.

The sample was CD4+ T cells from PBMCs. The V and J genes are TRBV7-3 and TRBJ1-2, with D perhaps matching TRBD1 (6 bases). This TCR derives from a human donor with Susac syndrome. CDR3 bases: TGTGCCAGCAGCCCAGAGTCGACAGGCTTTGGCTACACCTTC. It translates to CASSPESTGFGYTF. The full variable domain, completed using reference TRBV7-3 and TRBJ1-2, is GAGVSQTPSNKVTEKGKYVELRCDPISGHTALYWYRQSLGQGPEFLIYFQGTGAADDSGLPNDRFFAVRPEGSVSTLKIQRTERGDSAVYLCASSPESTGFGYTFGSGTRLTVV.